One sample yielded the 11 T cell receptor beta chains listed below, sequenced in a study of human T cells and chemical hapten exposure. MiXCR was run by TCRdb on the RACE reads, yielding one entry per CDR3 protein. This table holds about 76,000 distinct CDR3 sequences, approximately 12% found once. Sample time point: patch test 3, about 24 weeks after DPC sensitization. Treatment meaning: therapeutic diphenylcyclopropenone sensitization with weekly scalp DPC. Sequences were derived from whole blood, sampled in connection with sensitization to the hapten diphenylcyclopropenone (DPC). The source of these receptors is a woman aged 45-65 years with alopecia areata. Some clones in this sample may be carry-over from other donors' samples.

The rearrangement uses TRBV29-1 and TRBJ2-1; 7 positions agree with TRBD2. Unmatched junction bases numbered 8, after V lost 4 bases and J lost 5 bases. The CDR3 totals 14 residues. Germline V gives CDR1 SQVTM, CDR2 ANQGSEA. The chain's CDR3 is CSVAAGVTDNEQFF. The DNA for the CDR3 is TGCAGCGTTGCTGCGGGAGTAACGGACAATGAGCAGTTCTTC.

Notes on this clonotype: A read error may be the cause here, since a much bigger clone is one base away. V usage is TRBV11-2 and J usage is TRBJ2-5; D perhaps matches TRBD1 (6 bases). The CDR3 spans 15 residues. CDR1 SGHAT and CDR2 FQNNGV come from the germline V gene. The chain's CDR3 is CASSFRTESQEAQYF. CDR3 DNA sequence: TGTGCCAGCAGCTTCCGGACAGAAAGCCAAGAGGCCCAGTACTTC.

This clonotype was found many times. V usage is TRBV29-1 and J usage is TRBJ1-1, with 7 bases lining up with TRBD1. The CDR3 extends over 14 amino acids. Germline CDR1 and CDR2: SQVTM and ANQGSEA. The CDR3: CITVGGSGNTEAFF. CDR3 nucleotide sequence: TGCATCACAGTAGGGGGCTCAGGGAACACTGAAGCTTTCTTT.

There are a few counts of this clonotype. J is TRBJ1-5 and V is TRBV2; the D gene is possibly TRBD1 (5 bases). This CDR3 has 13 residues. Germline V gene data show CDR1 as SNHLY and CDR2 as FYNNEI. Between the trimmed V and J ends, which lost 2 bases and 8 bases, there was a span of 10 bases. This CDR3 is CASSEQGREPQHF. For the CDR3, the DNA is TGTGCCAGCAGTGAACAGGGCAGGGAGCCCCAGCATTTT.

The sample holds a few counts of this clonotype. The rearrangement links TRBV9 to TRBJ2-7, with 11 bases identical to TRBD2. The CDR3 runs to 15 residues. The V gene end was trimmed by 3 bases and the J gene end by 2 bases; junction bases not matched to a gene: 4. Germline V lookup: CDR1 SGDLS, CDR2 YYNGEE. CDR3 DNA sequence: TGTGCCAGCAGCGAGGGACTAGCGGAGACCTACGAGCAGTACTTC. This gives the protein CASSEGLAETYEQYF.

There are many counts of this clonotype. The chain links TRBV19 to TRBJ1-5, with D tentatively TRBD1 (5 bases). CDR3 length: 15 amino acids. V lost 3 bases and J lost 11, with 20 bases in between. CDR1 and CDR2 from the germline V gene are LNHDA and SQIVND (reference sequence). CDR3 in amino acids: CASSIPGTPSEAQHF. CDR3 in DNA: TGTGCCAGTAGTATCCCCGGGACGCCCTCGGAGGCCCAGCATTTT.

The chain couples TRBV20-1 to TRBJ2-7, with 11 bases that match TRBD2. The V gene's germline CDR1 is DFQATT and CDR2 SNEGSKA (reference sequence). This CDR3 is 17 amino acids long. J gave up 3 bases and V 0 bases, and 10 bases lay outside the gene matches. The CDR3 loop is CSARDWRTSGFNYEQYF. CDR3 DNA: TGCAGTGCTAGAGATTGGCGGACTAGCGGGTTTAACTACGAGCAGTACTTC.

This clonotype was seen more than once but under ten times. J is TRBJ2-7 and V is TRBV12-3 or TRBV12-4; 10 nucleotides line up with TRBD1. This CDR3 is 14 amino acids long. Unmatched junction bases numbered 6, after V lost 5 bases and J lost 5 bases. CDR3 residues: CASSPRDRGHEQYF. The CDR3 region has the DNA TGTGCCAGCAGTCCCCGGGACAGGGGCCACGAGCAGTACTTC.

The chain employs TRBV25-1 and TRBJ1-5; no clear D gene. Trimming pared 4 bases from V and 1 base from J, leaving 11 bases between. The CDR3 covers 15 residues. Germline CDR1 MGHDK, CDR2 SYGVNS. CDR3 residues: CASSGGLGSNQPQHF. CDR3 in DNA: TGTGCCAGCAGTGGAGGGCTAGGGAGCAATCAGCCCCAGCATTTT.

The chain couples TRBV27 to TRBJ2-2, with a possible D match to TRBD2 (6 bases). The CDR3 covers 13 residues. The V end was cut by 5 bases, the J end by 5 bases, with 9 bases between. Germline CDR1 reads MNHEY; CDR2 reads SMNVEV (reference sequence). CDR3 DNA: TGTGCCAGCAGTAGGGGAGGAACCGGGGAGCTGTTTTTT. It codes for CASSRGGTGELFF.

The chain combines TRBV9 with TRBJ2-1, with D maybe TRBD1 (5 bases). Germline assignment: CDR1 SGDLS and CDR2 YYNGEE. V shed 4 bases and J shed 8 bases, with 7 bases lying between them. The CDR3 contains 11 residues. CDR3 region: CASSIGDEQFF. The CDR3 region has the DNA TGTGCCAGCAGCATAGGGGATGAGCAGTTCTTC.